This T cell receptor (beta chain) was found in a study of cytomegalovirus exposure and HLA in healthy donors. Vbeta (60) and Jbeta (13) primers were used in the PCR. TCRdb's copy holds only in-frame clones and misses some; the assay was immunoSEQ multiplex PCR. The data show about 120,000 clones, approximately 86% seen once. This clone is judged medium-sized. Within the sample, other DNA sequences also encode this same CDR3. V dropped 1 base and J dropped 4 bases, with 13 bases sitting between them. The CDR3 loop spans 15 amino acids. CDR1 and CDR2 (germline): MGHRA, YSYEKL. The TCR was taken from a man aged 40-55 years in good health and CMV-seronegative. The chain uses TRBV4-1 and TRBJ1-1, with D maybe TRBD1 (6 bases). The source material was PBMCs. CDR3 region: CASSQVPGAPTEAFF. DNA of the CDR3: TGCGCCAGCAGCCAAGTCCCAGGGGCCCCCACTGAAGCTTTCTTT.